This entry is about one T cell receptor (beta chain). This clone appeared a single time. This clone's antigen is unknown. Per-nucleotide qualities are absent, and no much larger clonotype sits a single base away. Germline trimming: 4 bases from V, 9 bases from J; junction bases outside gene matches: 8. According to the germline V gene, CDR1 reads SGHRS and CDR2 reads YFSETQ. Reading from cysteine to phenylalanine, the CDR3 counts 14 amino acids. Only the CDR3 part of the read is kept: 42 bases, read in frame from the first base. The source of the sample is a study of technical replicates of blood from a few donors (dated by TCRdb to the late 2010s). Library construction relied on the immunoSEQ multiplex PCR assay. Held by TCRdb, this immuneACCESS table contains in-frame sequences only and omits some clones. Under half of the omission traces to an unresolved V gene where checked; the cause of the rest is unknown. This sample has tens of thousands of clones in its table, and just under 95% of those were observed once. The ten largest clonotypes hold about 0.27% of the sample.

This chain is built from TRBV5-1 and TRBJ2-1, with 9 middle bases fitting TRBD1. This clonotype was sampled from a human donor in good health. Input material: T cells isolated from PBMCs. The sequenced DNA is TGCGCCAGCAGCGCCACCGGGACAGGGAGTGAGCAGTTCTTC. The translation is CASSATGTGSEQFF.